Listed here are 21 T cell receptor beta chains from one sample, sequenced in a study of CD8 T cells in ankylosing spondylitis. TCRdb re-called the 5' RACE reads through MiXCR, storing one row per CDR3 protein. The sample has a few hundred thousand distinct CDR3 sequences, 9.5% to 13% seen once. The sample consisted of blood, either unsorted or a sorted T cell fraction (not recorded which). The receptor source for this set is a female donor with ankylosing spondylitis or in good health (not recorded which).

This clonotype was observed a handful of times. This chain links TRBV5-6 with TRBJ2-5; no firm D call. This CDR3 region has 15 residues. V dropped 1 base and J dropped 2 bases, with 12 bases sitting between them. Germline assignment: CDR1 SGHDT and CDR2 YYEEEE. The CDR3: CASSLPSDEQETQYF. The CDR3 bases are TGTGCCAGCAGCTTGCCCAGCGATGAACAAGAGACCCAGTACTTC.

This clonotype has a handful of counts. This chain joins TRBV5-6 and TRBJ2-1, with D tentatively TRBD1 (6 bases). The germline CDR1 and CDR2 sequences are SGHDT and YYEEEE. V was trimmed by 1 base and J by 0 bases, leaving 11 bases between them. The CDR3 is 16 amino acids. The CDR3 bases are TGTGCCAGCAGCTTGACAGGGTGGAGCTCCTACAATGAGCAGTTCTTC. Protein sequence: CASSLTGWSSYNEQFF.

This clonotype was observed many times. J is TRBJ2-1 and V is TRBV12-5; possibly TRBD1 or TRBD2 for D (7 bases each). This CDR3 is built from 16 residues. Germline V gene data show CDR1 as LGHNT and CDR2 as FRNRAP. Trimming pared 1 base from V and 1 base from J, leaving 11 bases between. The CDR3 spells CASGLGEGQSYNEQFF. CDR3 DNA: TGTGCTAGTGGTTTGGGGGAGGGACAGTCCTACAATGAGCAGTTCTTC.

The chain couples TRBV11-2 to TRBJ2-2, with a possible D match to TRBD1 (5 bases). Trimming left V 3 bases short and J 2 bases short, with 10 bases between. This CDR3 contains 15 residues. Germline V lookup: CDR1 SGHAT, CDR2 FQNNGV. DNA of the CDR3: TGTGCCAGCAGCTTGGGGCTGATTAACACCGGGGAGCTGTTTTTT. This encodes CASSLGLINTGELFF.

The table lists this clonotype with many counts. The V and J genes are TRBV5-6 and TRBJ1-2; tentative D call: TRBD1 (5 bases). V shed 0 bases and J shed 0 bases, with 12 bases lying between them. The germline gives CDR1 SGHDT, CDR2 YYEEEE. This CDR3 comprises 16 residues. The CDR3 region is CASSLVSGTSNYGYTF. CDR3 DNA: TGTGCCAGCAGCTTGGTCTCCGGGACTTCTAACTATGGCTACACCTTC.

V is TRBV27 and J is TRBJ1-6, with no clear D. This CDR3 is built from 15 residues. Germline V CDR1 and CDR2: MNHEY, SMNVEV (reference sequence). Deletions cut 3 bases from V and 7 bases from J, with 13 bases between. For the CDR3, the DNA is TGTGCCAGCAGTTTGGGCGCCCAGATAAATTCACCCCTCCACTTT. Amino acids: CASSLGAQINSPLHF.

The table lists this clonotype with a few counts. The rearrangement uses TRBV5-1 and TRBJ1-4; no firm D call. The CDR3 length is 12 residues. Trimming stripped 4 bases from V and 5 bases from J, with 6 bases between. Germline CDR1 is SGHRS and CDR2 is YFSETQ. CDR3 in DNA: TGCGCCAGCAGCGCCCGAAATGAAAAACTGTTTTTT. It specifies CASSARNEKLFF.

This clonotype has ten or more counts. CDR3 nucleotides: TGTGCCAGGGGAACGGCCGCCGGGGAGCTGTTTTTT. It is translated as CARGTAAGELFF. The chain carries TRBV7-2 and TRBJ2-2; D is undetermined. CDR1 and CDR2 (germline): SGHTA, FQGNSA. The V and J ends lost 9 bases and 6 bases respectively, with 11 bases between them. This CDR3 is 12 amino acids long.

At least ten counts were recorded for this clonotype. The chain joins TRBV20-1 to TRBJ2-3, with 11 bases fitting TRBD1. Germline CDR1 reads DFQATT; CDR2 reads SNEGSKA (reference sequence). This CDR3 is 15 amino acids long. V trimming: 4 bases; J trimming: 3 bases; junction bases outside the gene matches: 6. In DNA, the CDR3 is TGCAGTGCTACTTGGACAGGGGGCGGGACAGATACGCAGTATTTT. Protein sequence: CSATWTGGGTDTQYF.

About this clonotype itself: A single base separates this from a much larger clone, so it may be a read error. The CDR3 DNA follows: TGCAGTGCTCCCACGGACATGACCAACACTGAAGCTTTCTTT. It is translated as CSAPTDMTNTEAFF. The chain joins TRBV20-1 to TRBJ1-1; TRBD1 is a possible D gene (5 bases). The CDR3 contains 14 residues. V shed 5 bases and J shed 2 bases, with 15 bases lying between them. Looked up from germline, CDR1 is DFQATT and CDR2 is SNEGSKA (reference sequence).

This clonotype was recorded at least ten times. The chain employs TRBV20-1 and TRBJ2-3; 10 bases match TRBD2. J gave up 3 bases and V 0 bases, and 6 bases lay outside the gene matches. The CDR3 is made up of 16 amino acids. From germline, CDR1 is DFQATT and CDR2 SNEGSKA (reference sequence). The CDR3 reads CSARDLAGVITDTQYF. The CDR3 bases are TGCAGTGCTAGAGATCTAGCGGGGGTCATAACAGATACGCAGTATTTT.

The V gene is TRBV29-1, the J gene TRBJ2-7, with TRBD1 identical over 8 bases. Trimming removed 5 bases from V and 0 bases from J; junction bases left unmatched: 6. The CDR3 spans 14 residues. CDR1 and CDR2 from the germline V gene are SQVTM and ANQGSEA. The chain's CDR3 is CSVLTGAFSYEQYF. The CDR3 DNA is TGCAGCGTTTTGACAGGGGCCTTCTCCTACGAGCAGTACTTC.

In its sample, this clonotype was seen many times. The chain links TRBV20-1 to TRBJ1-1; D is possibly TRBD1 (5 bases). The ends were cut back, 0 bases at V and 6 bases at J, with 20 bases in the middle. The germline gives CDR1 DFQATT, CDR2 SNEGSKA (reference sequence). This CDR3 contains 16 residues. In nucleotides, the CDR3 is TGCAGTGCTAGAGATCCAATTGGTATGGGGGAGGCTGAAGCTTTCTTT. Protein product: CSARDPIGMGEAEAFF.

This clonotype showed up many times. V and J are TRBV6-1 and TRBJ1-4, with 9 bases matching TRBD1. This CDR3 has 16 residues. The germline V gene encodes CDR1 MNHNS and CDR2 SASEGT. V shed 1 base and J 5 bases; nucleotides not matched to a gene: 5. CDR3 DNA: TGTGCCAGCAGTGAAGTTCCCGGGACAGGGAATGAAAAACTGTTTTTT. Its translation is CASSEVPGTGNEKLFF.

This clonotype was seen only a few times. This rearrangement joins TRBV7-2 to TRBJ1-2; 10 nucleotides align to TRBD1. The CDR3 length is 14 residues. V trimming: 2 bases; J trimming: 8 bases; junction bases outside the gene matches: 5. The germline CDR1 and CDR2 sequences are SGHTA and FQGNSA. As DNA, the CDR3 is TGTGCCAGCAGCTTAAGACAGGGGGCGCAAGGCTACACCTTC. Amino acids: CASSLRQGAQGYTF.

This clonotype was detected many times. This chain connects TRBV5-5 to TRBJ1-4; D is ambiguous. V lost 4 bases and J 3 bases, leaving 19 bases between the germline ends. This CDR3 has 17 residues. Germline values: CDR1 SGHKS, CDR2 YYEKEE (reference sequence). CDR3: CASSPSLRSGANEKLFF. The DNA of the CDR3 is TGTGCCAGCAGCCCCTCCCTACGCTCGGGCGCTAATGAAAAACTGTTTTTT.

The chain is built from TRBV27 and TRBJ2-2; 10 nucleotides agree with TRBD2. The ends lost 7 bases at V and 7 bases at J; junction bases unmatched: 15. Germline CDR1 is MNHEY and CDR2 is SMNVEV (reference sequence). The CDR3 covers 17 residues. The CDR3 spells CASTRRGLAGVGGELFF. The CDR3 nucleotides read TGTGCCAGCACCCGGCGTGGGCTAGCGGGAGTCGGCGGGGAGCTGTTTTTT.

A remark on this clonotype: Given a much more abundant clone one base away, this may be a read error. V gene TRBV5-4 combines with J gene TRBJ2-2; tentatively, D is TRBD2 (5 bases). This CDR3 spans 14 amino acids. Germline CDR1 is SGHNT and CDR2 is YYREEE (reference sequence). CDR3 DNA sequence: TGTGCCAGCAGCCAGCTACACGGATTTGGGGAGCAGTTTTTT. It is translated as CASSQLHGFGEQFF.

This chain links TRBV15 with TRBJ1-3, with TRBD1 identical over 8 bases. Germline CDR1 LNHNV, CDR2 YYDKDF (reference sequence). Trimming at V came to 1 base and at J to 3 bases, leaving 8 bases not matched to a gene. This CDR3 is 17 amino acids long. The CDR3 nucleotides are TGTGCCACCAGCAGAGGCGGACAGGGAAGAGATGGAAACACCATATATTTT. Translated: CATSRGGQGRDGNTIYF.

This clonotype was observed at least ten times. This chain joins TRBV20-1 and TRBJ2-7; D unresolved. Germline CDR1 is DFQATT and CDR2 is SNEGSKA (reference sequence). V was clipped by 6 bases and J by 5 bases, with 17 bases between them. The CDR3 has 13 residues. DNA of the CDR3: TGCAGTGCCGGAGAGGACCCATCGGACGAGCAGTACTTC. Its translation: CSAGEDPSDEQYF.

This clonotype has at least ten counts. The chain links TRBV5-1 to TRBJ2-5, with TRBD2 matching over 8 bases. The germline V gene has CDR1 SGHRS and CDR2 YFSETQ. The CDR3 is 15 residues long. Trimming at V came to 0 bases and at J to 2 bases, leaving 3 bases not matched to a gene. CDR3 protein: CASSLVAGNQETQYF. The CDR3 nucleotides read TGCGCCAGCAGCTTGGTAGCGGGAAATCAAGAGACCCAGTACTTC.